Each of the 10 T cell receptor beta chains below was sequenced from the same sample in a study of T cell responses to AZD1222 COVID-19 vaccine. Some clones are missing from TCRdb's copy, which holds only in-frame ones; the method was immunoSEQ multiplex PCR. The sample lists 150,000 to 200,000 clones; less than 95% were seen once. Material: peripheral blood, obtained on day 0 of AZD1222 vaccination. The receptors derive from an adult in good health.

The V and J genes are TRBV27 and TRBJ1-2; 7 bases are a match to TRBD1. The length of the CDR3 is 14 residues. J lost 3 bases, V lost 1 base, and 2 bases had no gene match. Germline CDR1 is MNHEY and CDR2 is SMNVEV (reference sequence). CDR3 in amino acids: CASSLFTGDYGYTF. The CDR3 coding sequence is TGTGCCAGCAGTTTATTCACAGGGGACTATGGCTACACCTTC.

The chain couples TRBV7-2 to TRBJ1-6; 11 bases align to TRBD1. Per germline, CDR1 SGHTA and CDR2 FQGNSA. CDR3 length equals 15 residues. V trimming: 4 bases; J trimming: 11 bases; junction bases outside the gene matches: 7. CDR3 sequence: CASSYRGQGEAPLHF. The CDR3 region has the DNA TGTGCCAGCAGCTATCGGGGACAGGGGGAGGCACCCCTCCACTTT. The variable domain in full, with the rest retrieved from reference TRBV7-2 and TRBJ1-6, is GAGVSQSPSNKVTEKGKDVELRCDPISGHTALYWYRQSLGQGLEFLIYFQGNSAPDKSGLPSDRFSAERTGGSVSTLTIQRTQQEDSAVYLCASSYRGQGEAPLHFGNGTRLTVT.

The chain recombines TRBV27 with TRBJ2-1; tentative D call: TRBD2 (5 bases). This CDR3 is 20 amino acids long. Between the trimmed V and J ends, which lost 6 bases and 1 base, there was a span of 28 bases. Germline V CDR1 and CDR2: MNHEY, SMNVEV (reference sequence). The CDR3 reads CASSPRVRRVERMSYNEQFF. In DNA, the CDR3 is TGTGCCAGCAGCCCGCGGGTTAGGCGAGTCGAACGTATGTCCTACAATGAGCAGTTCTTC.

The CDR3, as DNA: TGTGCCAGCAGCGTAGGGACAGGCAACTCTGGAAACACCATATATTTT. This translates into CASSVGTGNSGNTIYF. The chain couples TRBV9 to TRBJ1-3; 7 positions agree with TRBD1. The CDR3 runs 16 residues. Germline-derived CDR1 and CDR2 are SGDLS and YYNGEE. The V segment lost 0 bases and the J segment 0 bases; nucleotides outside the gene matches: 3.

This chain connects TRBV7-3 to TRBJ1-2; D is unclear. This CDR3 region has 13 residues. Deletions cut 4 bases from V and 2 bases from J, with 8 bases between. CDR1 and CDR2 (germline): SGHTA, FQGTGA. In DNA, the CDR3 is TGTGCCAGCAGCTCCTCGGGAAACTATGGCTACACCTTC. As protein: CASSSSGNYGYTF.

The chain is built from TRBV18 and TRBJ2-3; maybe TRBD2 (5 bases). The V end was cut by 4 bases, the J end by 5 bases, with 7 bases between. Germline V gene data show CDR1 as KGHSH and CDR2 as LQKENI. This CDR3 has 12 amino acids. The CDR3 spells CASSRAGDTQYF. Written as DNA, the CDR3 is TGTGCCAGCTCACGTGCGGGAGATACGCAGTATTTT.

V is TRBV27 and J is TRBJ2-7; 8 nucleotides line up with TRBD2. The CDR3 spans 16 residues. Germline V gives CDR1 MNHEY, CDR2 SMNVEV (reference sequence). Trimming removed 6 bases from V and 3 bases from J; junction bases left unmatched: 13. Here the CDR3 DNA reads TGTGCCAGCAGATGGCGGGGGGACTATCCCGACTACGAGCAGTACTTC. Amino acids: CASRWRGDYPDYEQYF.

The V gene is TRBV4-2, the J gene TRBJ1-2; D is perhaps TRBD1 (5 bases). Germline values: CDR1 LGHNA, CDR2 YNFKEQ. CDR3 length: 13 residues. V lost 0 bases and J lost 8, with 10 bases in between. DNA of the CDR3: TGTGCCAGCAGCCAAGATCGTGGGGACGGCTACACCTTC. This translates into CASSQDRGDGYTF.

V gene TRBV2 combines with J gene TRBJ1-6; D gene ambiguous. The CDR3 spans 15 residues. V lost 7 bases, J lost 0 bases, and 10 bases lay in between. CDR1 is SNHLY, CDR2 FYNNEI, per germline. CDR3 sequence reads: CASNSESSYNSPLHF. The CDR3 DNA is TGTGCCAGCAATTCAGAAAGCTCCTATAATTCACCCCTCCACTTT.

The CDR3 DNA sequence: TGTGCCAGCAGCTTATGGGGAGCCAAAAACATTCAGTACTTC. Translating it yields CASSLWGAKNIQYF. V is TRBV11-2 and J is TRBJ2-4; D is undetermined. This CDR3 is 14 amino acids long. Trimming took off 2 bases at V and 0 bases at J, with 5 bases between the two ends. The germline V gene encodes CDR1 SGHAT and CDR2 FQNNGV.